The 19 T cell receptor beta chains presented below share a single source sample, sequenced in a study of a mutant IDH1 vaccine in newly diagnosed glioma. Specified time point: week 47, end of study. All doses held 300 ug of mutant IDH1 20-mer peptide, with topical imiquimod. Antigen specificity for these receptors is unknown. Libraries were prepared by immunoSEQ multiplex PCR; TCRdb keeps only in-frame clonotypes and omits some of them. Among about 94,000 clones, roughly 86% were seen once, and the ten largest hold around 0.77%. Sequencing was performed on PBMCs, taken from a glioma patient whose treatment included an IDH1 peptide vaccine. Receptor source: a woman between 50 and 59 years old with glioma.

The chain is built from TRBV27 and TRBJ2-6; TRBD1 agrees at 9 bases. This CDR3 has 15 amino acids. V dropped 6 bases and J dropped 1; count of bases not matched to a gene: 1. Germline CDR1 reads MNHEY; CDR2 reads SMNVEV (reference sequence). The CDR3 nucleotides are TGTGCCAGCAGCGGGACAGGGTCTGGGGCCAACGTCCTGACTTTC. This sequence encodes CASSGTGSGANVLTF.

This chain connects TRBV30 to TRBJ1-5; D is possibly TRBD1 (6 bases). This CDR3 comprises 12 residues. V was trimmed by 8 bases and J by 7 bases, leaving 15 bases between them. The germline V gene has CDR1 GTSNPN and CDR2 SVGIG (reference sequence). The CDR3 DNA sequence: TGTGCCGCCTCAAGGGGGGCCCAGCCCCAGCATTTT. Protein: CAASRGAQPQHF.

V gene TRBV20-1 combines with J gene TRBJ2-2; D unresolved. V gave up 3 bases and J gave up 4 bases, with 3 bases separating them. CDR3 length: 11 amino acids. Germline V gene lookup returns CDR1 DFQATT and CDR2 SNEGSKA (reference sequence). CDR3 region: CSARTTGELFF. CDR3 DNA: TGCAGTGCTAGGACCACCGGGGAGCTGTTTTTT.

The V and J genes are TRBV7-8 and TRBJ2-7; TRBD1 aligns across 11 bases. This CDR3 is built from 15 residues. J was trimmed by 4 bases and V by 4 bases; bases with no gene match: 6. Germline CDR1 reads SGHVS; CDR2 reads FQNEAQ. The CDR3 loop reads CASSSWDRGGYEQYF. The CDR3 coding sequence is TGTGCCAGCAGCTCCTGGGACAGGGGGGGATACGAGCAGTACTTC.

The chain combines TRBV5-1 with TRBJ2-7; maybe TRBD1 (6 bases). Per the germline V gene, CDR1 is SGHRS and CDR2 is YFSETQ. Trimming left V 4 bases short and J 4 bases short, with 18 bases between. This CDR3 is 15 amino acids long. The CDR3 coding sequence is TGCGCCAGCAGCGTACCTCAGGGGAATACATACGAGCAGTACTTC. Encoded protein: CASSVPQGNTYEQYF.

The CDR3 DNA follows: TGTGCCTGGAGTCAAGCGCGGACAGAGTACCAAGAGACCCAGTACTTC. This gives the protein CAWSQARTEYQETQYF. This chain uses TRBV30 with TRBJ2-5; possibly TRBD1 for D (6 bases). The germline CDR1 and CDR2 sequences are GTSNPN and SVGIG (reference sequence). The CDR3 loop spans 16 amino acids. Trimming took 2 bases from V and 0 from J, leaving 16 bases between them.

V and J are TRBV27 and TRBJ2-4; no definite D call. CDR3 size: 12 residues. Germline CDR1 reads MNHEY; CDR2 reads SMNVEV (reference sequence). Trimming pared 6 bases from V and 8 bases from J, leaving 11 bases between. The CDR3 sequence: CASSRYGDIQYF. DNA for the CDR3: TGTGCCAGCAGCCGCTACGGAGACATTCAGTACTTC.

The V and J genes are TRBV7-3 and TRBJ2-2; D not resolved. The CDR3 sequence is 14 residues long. Per the germline V gene, CDR1 is SGHTA and CDR2 is FQGTGA. Trimming took 5 bases from V and 2 from J, leaving 9 bases between them. The CDR3 bases are TGTGCCAGCAGCATGTCCCGTAACACCGGGGAGCTGTTTTTT. Translated: CASSMSRNTGELFF.

This rearrangement joins TRBV6-1 to TRBJ1-5, with TRBD1 as a possible D gene (6 bases). V was clipped by 4 bases and J by 2 bases, with 15 bases between them. Germline V gives CDR1 MNHNS, CDR2 SASEGT. The CDR3 runs 16 residues. CDR3 protein: CASSAPAKGGNQPQHF. The CDR3 DNA reads TGTGCCAGCAGTGCACCGGCGAAGGGGGGCAATCAGCCCCAGCATTTT.

This sequence joins TRBV14 and TRBJ2-5; the D is unclear. Germline lookup yields CDR1 SGHDN and CDR2 FVKESK. This CDR3 is 11 amino acids long. Trimming stripped 3 bases from V and 13 bases from J, with 12 bases between. In DNA form, the CDR3 reads TGTGCCAGCAGCCACCCTGGGAAAAGGTACTTC. Encoded protein: CASSHPGKRYF.

This clone appeared a few times. This rearrangement joins TRBV27 to TRBJ1-1; perhaps TRBD1 as D (5 bases). This CDR3 has 11 amino acids. The V and J ends lost 8 bases and 8 bases respectively, with 12 bases between them. The germline V gene has CDR1 MNHEY and CDR2 SMNVEV (reference sequence). The CDR3 reads CASLKAGEAFF. The CDR3 nucleotides read TGTGCCAGCCTTAAGGCAGGGGAAGCTTTCTTT.

This chain uses TRBV11-3 with TRBJ2-1, with D uncertain. The CDR3 has 13 residues. Trimming shortened V by 0 bases and J by 6 bases, and 6 bases separated the two germline ends. Germline V lookup: CDR1 SGHNT, CDR2 YENEEA. The CDR3 DNA reads TGTGCCAGCAGCTTAGACGACTTCAATGAGCAGTTCTTC. Residues: CASSLDDFNEQFF.

In this sample, this clone turned up once. The chain is built from TRBV6-6 and TRBJ1-1, with a tentative D call TRBD1 (5 bases). Trimming took off 4 bases at V and 5 bases at J, with 17 bases between the two ends. This CDR3 has 15 amino acids. Germline V gene data show CDR1 as MNHNY and CDR2 as SVGAGI (reference sequence). For the CDR3, the DNA is TGTGCCAGCAGTTCCCCGGCAGGGTCGGGGACTGAAGCTTTCTTT. It codes for CASSSPAGSGTEAFF.

This chain joins TRBV28 and TRBJ2-7; the match to TRBD2 covers 12 bases. Germline values: CDR1 MDHEN, CDR2 SYDVKM. The CDR3 contains 15 residues. J gave up 4 bases and V 5 bases, and 6 bases lay outside the gene matches. CDR3 sequence (DNA): TGTGCCAGCAGTCCCTCTAGCGGGAGGGTTTACGAGCAGTACTTC. Its protein is CASSPSSGRVYEQYF.

V gene TRBV29-1 combines with J gene TRBJ2-1; 8 nucleotides line up with TRBD2. V shed 0 bases and J 8 bases; nucleotides not matched to a gene: 9. There are 15 residues in the CDR3. CDR1 and CDR2 from the germline V gene are SQVTM and ANQGSEA. The chain's CDR3 is CSVEDRGGNWDEQFF. CDR3 bases: TGCAGCGTTGAAGATCGGGGGGGGAATTGGGATGAGCAGTTCTTC.

This chain connects TRBV5-3 to TRBJ2-3; the match to TRBD2 covers 11 bases. TRBV5-3 is an ORF, with its function uncertain. This CDR3 has 17 residues. Trimming at V came to 3 bases and at J to 3 bases, leaving 9 bases not matched to a gene. The CDR3 bases are TGTGCCAGAAGCTCCCCGAAGACTAGCGGGATAACAGATACGCAGTATTTT. Its protein product is CARSSPKTSGITDTQYF.

The chain uses TRBV14 and TRBJ2-5; D gene uncertain. The germline CDR1 and CDR2 sequences are SGHDN and FVKESK. V gave up 3 bases and J gave up 7 bases, with 6 bases separating them. The CDR3 covers 11 residues. The CDR3 DNA sequence: TGTGCCAGCAGCCACCTGAGGACCCAGTACTTC. It is translated as CASSHLRTQYF.

The chain has TRBV19 and TRBJ2-7; 8 nucleotides agree with TRBD2. The V gene end was trimmed by 3 bases and the J gene end by 2 bases; junction bases not matched to a gene: 3. Germline values: CDR1 LNHDA, CDR2 SQIVND (reference sequence). The CDR3 extends over 14 amino acids. This CDR3 reads CASSILAGPYEQYF. CDR3 nucleotide sequence: TGTGCCAGTAGTATTTTAGCGGGACCCTACGAGCAGTACTTC.

V and J are TRBV11-2 and TRBJ2-1; 10 nucleotides align to TRBD2. Losses at the gene ends were 5 bases for V and 7 bases for J; bases not matched to a gene: 8. Germline V lookup: CDR1 SGHAT, CDR2 FQNNGV. CDR3 length: 15 residues. The CDR3 region is CASSKAGGPENEQFF. The CDR3, as DNA: TGTGCCAGCAGCAAAGCGGGAGGGCCGGAGAATGAGCAGTTCTTC. The whole variable domain, filled in from reference TRBV11-2 and TRBJ2-1, reads EAGVAQSPRYKIIEKRQSVAFWCNPISGHATLYWYQQILGQGPKLLIQFQNNGVVDDSQLPKDRFSAERLKGVDSTLKIQPAKLEDSAVYLCASSKAGGPENEQFFGPGTRLTVL.